The 12 T cell receptor beta chains given below trace back to one sample, sequenced in a study of CD8+ T cells in alopecia areata. Extracted RNA was reverse transcribed, and the resulting cDNA served as sequencing template. Libraries were prepared by immunoSEQ multiplex PCR; TCRdb keeps only in-frame clonotypes and omits some of them. The sample has 95,000 to 100,000 clones; more than 55% are singletons. Treatment indicated: oral pan-JAK inhibitor, 5-10 mg twice daily. The sample was CD8+ T cells sorted from blood, taken at week 4, from a patient treated with tofacitinib. These receptors were collected from a human donor with alopecia areata.

This chain uses TRBV27 with TRBJ2-1; 10 bases agree with TRBD2. Germline assignment: CDR1 MNHEY and CDR2 SMNVEV (reference sequence). The CDR3 spans 15 residues. Trimming cost V 7 bases and J 0 bases; bases outside gene matches: 3. CDR3 sequence: CASKIAGGSYNEQFF. In nucleotides, the CDR3 is TGTGCCAGCAAAATAGCGGGAGGCTCCTACAATGAGCAGTTCTTC.

V and J are TRBV2 and TRBJ1-5; D is unclear. The CDR3 runs to 15 residues. The germline V and J ends were trimmed by 1 base and 6 bases, with 13 bases remaining between them. Per germline, CDR1 SNHLY and CDR2 FYNNEI. The CDR3 spells CASSEGISESQPQHF. The DNA of the CDR3 is TGTGCCAGCAGTGAAGGAATTTCGGAGTCTCAGCCCCAGCATTTT.

A few counts support this clone. V is TRBV30 and J is TRBJ2-2; a weak D match, TRBD2 (5 bases). CDR1 is GTSNPN, CDR2 SVGIG, per germline (reference sequence). This CDR3 spans 14 amino acids. V was shortened by 7 bases and J by 4 bases, with 16 bases between the two germline ends. CDR3: CALRPGSGTGELFF. CDR3 sequence (DNA): TGTGCCTTACGACCGGGGAGCGGCACCGGGGAGCTGTTTTTT. The complete variable domain, with remaining parts taken from reference TRBV30 and TRBJ2-2, reads SQTIHQWPATLVQPVGSPLSLECTVEGTSNPNLYWYRQAAGRGLQLLFYSVGIGQISSEVPQNLSASRPQDRQFILSSKKLLLSDSGFYLCALRPGSGTGELFFGEGSRLTVL.

The chain has TRBV29-1 and TRBJ2-3, with 8 bases identical to TRBD1. Germline loops: CDR1 SQVTM, CDR2 ANQGSEA. The CDR3 spans 13 residues. Germline trimming cut 7 bases from V and 4 bases from J; bases unmatched to any gene: 7. CDR3 coding DNA: TGCAGCGGTGCAGGGGGCCGGGCAGATACGCAGTATTTT. This translates into CSGAGGRADTQYF.

This clone was detected a few times. The chain is built from TRBV27 and TRBJ1-5; D uncertain. Germline V gene data show CDR1 as MNHEY and CDR2 as SMNVEV (reference sequence). V was cut by 2 bases and J by 7 bases, with 12 bases left in between. The CDR3 runs 14 residues. CDR3 coding DNA: TGTGCCAGCAGTTTAGGACCCCTCGGGCAGCCCCAGCATTTT. Its protein is CASSLGPLGQPQHF.

J is TRBJ2-6 and V is TRBV9, with a weak D call TRBD2 (5 bases). The germline gives CDR1 SGDLS, CDR2 YYNGEE. The CDR3 consists of 15 residues. V was clipped by 3 bases and J by 2 bases, with 9 bases between them. CDR3 in DNA: TGTGCCAGCAGCGACGGGGATGCTGGGGCCAACGTCCTGACTTTC. Translation gives CASSDGDAGANVLTF.

This clone was detected only a few times. The rearrangement joins TRBV5-6 to TRBJ2-1; D gene unclear. Germline CDR1 SGHDT, CDR2 YYEEEE. Trimming removed 1 base at V and 4 bases at J, with 12 bases between. The CDR3 consists of 15 residues. CDR3 protein: CASSLKRKAYNEQFF. The CDR3 nucleotides read TGTGCCAGCAGCTTGAAGCGAAAGGCTTACAATGAGCAGTTCTTC.

J is TRBJ1-1 and V is TRBV4-1, with D perhaps TRBD1 (5 bases). The CDR3 has 14 amino acids. Between the trimmed V and J ends, which lost 1 base and 3 bases, there was a span of 9 bases. Germline V lookup: CDR1 MGHRA, CDR2 YSYEKL. The CDR3 region has the DNA TGCGCCAGCAGCCAAGGGGGGGGAGACACTGAAGCTTTCTTT. Residues: CASSQGGGDTEAFF.

The chain uses TRBV5-8 and TRBJ2-7, with TRBD1 matching over 8 bases. The trim removed 4 bases at V and 2 bases at J, leaving 2 bases unmatched. The CDR3 has 13 amino acids. Germline CDR1 is SGHTS and CDR2 is YDEGEE. The CDR3 reads CASSAGQAYEQYF. The CDR3 DNA reads as TGTGCCAGCAGCGCGGGACAGGCCTACGAGCAGTACTTC.

This clone was counted between two and nine times. This CDR3 is CSVDGSNTGELFF. CDR3 bases: TGCAGCGTTGATGGGTCGAACACCGGGGAGCTGTTTTTT. The genes are TRBV29-1 and TRBJ2-2; D remains ambiguous. The CDR3 runs to 13 residues. Looked up from germline, CDR1 is SQVTM and CDR2 is ANQGSEA. Trimming left V 3 bases short and J 0 bases short, with 5 bases between.

The chain links TRBV4-3 to TRBJ2-5; TRBD1 agrees at 9 bases. Germline lookup yields CDR1 LGHNA and CDR2 YSLEER. CDR3 length: 14 residues. With 5 bases clipped from V and 7 bases from J, the junction kept 8 bases outside the gene matches. The CDR3: CASSEQGAGGTQYF. The CDR3 bases are TGCGCCAGCAGCGAACAGGGGGCTGGGGGGACCCAGTACTTC.

V usage is TRBV5-6 and J usage is TRBJ2-5, with TRBD2 matching 7 bases. CDR3 size: 13 residues. Germline V lookup: CDR1 SGHDT, CDR2 YYEEEE. Unmatched junction bases numbered 3, after V lost 2 bases and J lost 5 bases. The CDR3 here is CASSFGGEETQYF. DNA of the CDR3: TGTGCCAGCAGCTTTGGGGGGGAGGAGACCCAGTACTTC. Based on the CDR3 plus reference TRBV5-6 and TRBJ2-5, the full variable domain is DAGVTQSPTHLIKTRGQQVTLRCSPKSGHDTVSWYQQALGQGPQFIFQYYEEEERQRGNFPDRFSGHQFPNYSSELNVNALLLGDSALYLCASSFGGEETQYFGPGTRLLVL.